The rows below give T cell receptor beta chains drawn from one sample of a study of blood T cell repertoires in COVID-19. Repertoires were generated with immunoSEQ multiplex PCR, while TCRdb's copy carries only in-frame clones and drops some. The data contain approximately 260,000 clones, more than 80% of them singletons. Specimen: peripheral blood. These TCRs come from a woman aged 40 to 50 with acute or convalescent COVID-19. The CDR3 runs from the conserved cysteine through the conserved F or W. A D gene is named only where the DNA matches it firmly. The size field is filled for only some rows; it gives once, few, many or a size class.

d_gene	abundance	j_gene	v_gene	CDR3aa	CDR3nt
NA	NA	TRBJ2-5	TRBV9	CASSVDRQETQYF	TGTGCCAGCAGCGTAGACAGGCAAGAGACCCAGTACTTC
NA	NA	TRBJ1-5	TRBV6-1	CASSEIGHSQPQHF	TGTGCCAGCAGTGAAATTGGGCACAGTCAGCCCCAGCATTTT
NA	once	TRBJ2-3	TRBV6-4	CASSDSGGTHTDTQYF	TGTGCCAGCAGTGACTCTGGCGGAACACACACAGATACGCAGTATTTT
TRBD1	NA	TRBJ1-1	TRBV2	CASSGRQGHGTEAFF	TGTGCCAGCAGTGGTAGACAGGGCCACGGAACTGAAGCTTTCTTT
NA	NA	TRBJ1-1	TRBV5-1	CASSLVSAGPNTEAFF	TGCGCCAGCAGCTTGGTTTCGGCGGGGCCGAACACTGAAGCTTTCTTT
TRBD1	NA	TRBJ1-5	TRBV4-2	CASSLGGRQPQHF	TGTGCCAGCAGCCTAGGGGGCCGGCAGCCCCAGCATTTT
NA	NA	TRBJ2-1	TRBV18	CASSPQNAGRYNEQFF	TGTGCCAGCTCACCGCAAAATGCGGGGAGATACAATGAGCAGTTCTTC
TRBD1	NA	TRBJ1-1	TRBV9	CASSPDRDTEAFF	TGTGCCAGCAGCCCCGACAGGGACACTGAAGCTTTCTTT
TRBD1	few	TRBJ1-2	TRBV19	CATQSRDRGYGYTF	TGTGCCACCCAGAGCAGGGACAGGGGCTATGGCTACACCTTC
TRBD1	NA	TRBJ1-3	TRBV6-5	CASSRTGAGNTIYF	TGTGCCAGCAGTCGAACAGGGGCTGGAAACACCATATATTTT
NA	NA	TRBJ2-3	TRBV5-1	CASSLGGWEPSTDTQYF	TGCGCCAGCAGCTTGGGTGGGTGGGAGCCTAGCACAGATACGCAGTATTTT
NA	NA	TRBJ1-6	TRBV10-3	CASVGQDNSPLHF	TGTGCCAGCGTCGGCCAGGATAATTCACCCCTCCACTTT
TRBD1	NA	TRBJ1-5	TRBV19	CASSNTGEQPQHF	TGTGCCAGTAGTAACACAGGGGAACAGCCCCAGCATTTT
NA	NA	TRBJ1-4	TRBV9	CASSPQGMGDEKLFF	TGTGCCAGCAGCCCACAGGGTATGGGGGATGAAAAACTGTTTTTT
NA	NA	TRBJ2-3	TRBV3-1/TRBV3-2	CASSQAAVTDTQYF	TGTGCCAGCAGCCAAGCGGCGGTCACAGATACGCAGTATTTT
NA	NA	TRBJ1-2	TRBV5-3	CARRGRNYGYTF	TGTGCCAGAAGGGGGAGGAATTATGGCTACACCTTC
TRBD1	NA	TRBJ1-4	TRBV4-1	CASSRGQGGNLNEKLFF	TGCGCCAGCAGCCGGGGACAGGGGGGAAACCTTAATGAAAAACTGTTTTTT
NA	NA	TRBJ1-2	TRBV27	CASSLSNQGSYGYTF	TGTGCCAGCAGTTTATCGAACCAGGGTAGCTATGGCTACACCTTC
TRBD2	NA	TRBJ2-2	TRBV5-4	CASSLEWGGTGELFF	TGTGCCAGCAGCTTGGAGTGGGGGGGAACCGGGGAGCTGTTTTTT
TRBD1	NA	TRBJ1-1	TRBV15	CATTWDRGGTEAFF	TGTGCCACCACCTGGGACAGGGGAGGCACTGAAGCTTTCTTT
NA	NA	TRBJ2-3	TRBV9	CASSSIPGTQYF	TGTGCCAGCAGCTCAATTCCGGGGACGCAGTATTTT
NA	NA	TRBJ2-3	TRBV9	CASSLGGF	TGTGCCAGCAGCCTGGGAGGTTTT
NA	once	TRBJ2-1	TRBV5-1	CASSPTSLDSYNEQFF	TGCGCCAGCAGCCCTACTAGCTTGGACTCCTACAATGAGCAGTTCTTC
TRBD1	NA	TRBJ1-3	TRBV30	CAWSGTGAPGNTIYF	TGTGCCTGGAGTGGAACAGGGGCCCCTGGAAACACCATATATTTT
NA	NA	TRBJ1-1	TRBV12-3/TRBV12-4	CASSWGGHTEAFF	TGTGCCAGCAGTTGGGGGGGGCACACTGAAGCTTTCTTT
NA	NA	TRBJ1-6	TRBV7-9	CASSLAQAGGTVNNSPLHF	TGTGCCAGCAGCTTAGCCCAAGCCGGCGGGACGGTGAATAATTCACCCCTCCACTTT
TRBD1	NA	TRBJ1-5	TRBV23-1	CASIQSRDRDYSNQPQHF	TGCGCCAGCATTCAATCAAGGGACAGGGACTATAGCAATCAGCCCCAGCATTTT
NA	NA	TRBJ1-6	TRBV24-1	CATSEHRAPDSPLHF	TGTGCCACCAGTGAACACAGGGCCCCAGATTCACCCCTCCACTTT
TRBD1	NA	TRBJ2-1	TRBV2	CASSGDRVGEQFF	TGTGCCAGCAGTGGGGACAGGGTGGGTGAGCAGTTCTTC
NA	NA	TRBJ2-2	TRBV18	CASSSYRVENTGELFF	TGTGCCAGCTCAAGCTACAGGGTGGAGAACACCGGGGAGCTGTTTTTT
NA	NA	TRBJ2-5	TRBV7-2	CASSLAGVQTQYF	TGTGCCAGCAGCTTAGCGGGCGTGCAGACCCAGTACTTC
NA	NA	TRBJ1-1	TRBV6-1	CASNLRGAAEAFF	TGTGCCAGCAACCTACGGGGGGCGGCTGAAGCTTTCTTT
NA	NA	TRBJ2-2	TRBV7-8	CASSFGSGSLSAGELFF	TGTGCCAGCAGCTTCGGTTCAGGCTCCCTCTCTGCCGGGGAGCTGTTTTTT
TRBD2	NA	TRBJ2-2	TRBV5-1	CASSPAAVGGANTGELFF	TGCGCCAGCAGCCCCGCCGCGGTCGGGGGGGCCAATACCGGGGAGCTGTTTTTT
NA	NA	TRBJ2-2	TRBV19	CASSHGARMNTGELFF	TGTGCCAGTAGCCATGGGGCCAGGATGAACACCGGGGAGCTGTTTTTT
NA	NA	TRBJ1-6	TRBV19	CASSLTTGNNSPLHF	TGTGCCAGTAGCCTTACGACTGGAAATAATTCACCCCTCCACTTT
NA	NA	TRBJ2-3	TRBV7-2	CASAVADTQYF	TGTGCCAGCGCGGTGGCTGATACGCAGTATTTT
TRBD1	NA	TRBJ1-1	TRBV29-1	CSVGQKNTEAFF	TGCAGCGTGGGACAGAAGAACACTGAAGCTTTCTTT
TRBD1	NA	TRBJ1-1	TRBV6-4	CASSGDRGVLNTEAFF	TGTGCCAGCAGTGGAGACAGGGGGGTATTGAACACTGAAGCTTTCTTT
TRBD1	once	TRBJ2-2	TRBV5-1	CASSTGTANTGELFF	TGCGCCAGCAGCACCGGGACAGCGAACACCGGGGAGCTGTTTTTT
TRBD2	NA	TRBJ2-3	TRBV15	CATSRDSGGRSHTQYF	TGTGCCACCAGCAGGGACTCGGGGGGGCGATCTCATACGCAGTATTTT
TRBD1	NA	TRBJ1-1	TRBV9	CASSLGTGMNTEAFF	TGTGCCAGCAGCCTCGGGACAGGGATGAACACTGAAGCTTTCTTT
TRBD1	few	TRBJ1-2	TRBV6-1	CASSEVTGGFNYGYTF	TGTGCCAGCAGTGAAGTGACAGGGGGCTTTAACTATGGCTACACCTTC
TRBD1	NA	TRBJ1-2	TRBV5-1	CASSWDRYNYGYTF	TGCGCCAGCAGCTGGGACAGGTATAACTATGGCTACACCTTC
TRBD1	NA	TRBJ1-1	TRBV19	CASSRGDSGKAFF	TGTGCCAGTAGTCGAGGGGACAGCGGAAAAGCTTTCTTT
TRBD2	once	TRBJ2-1	TRBV4-1	CASKPSGGAGSYNEQFF	TGCGCCAGCAAACCTAGCGGGGGGGCCGGGTCCTACAATGAGCAGTTCTTC
TRBD1	NA	TRBJ1-1	TRBV10-2	CASTDLIPGGRTEAFF	TGCGCCAGCACCGACCTTATCCCAGGGGGCAGGACTGAAGCTTTCTTT
NA	NA	TRBJ2-1	TRBV2	CASSEPRQGGSYNEQFF	TGTGCCAGCAGTGAACCCAGGCAGGGCGGCTCCTACAATGAGCAGTTCTTC
TRBD1	NA	TRBJ2-1	TRBV6-5	CASRGQKNEQFF	TGTGCCAGCCGGGGACAGAAGAATGAGCAGTTCTTC